The TCR beta chain described here comes from a study of cytomegalovirus exposure and HLA in healthy donors. Both 60 Vbeta primers and 13 Jbeta primers went into the PCR. TCRdb's copy holds only in-frame clones and misses some; the assay was immunoSEQ multiplex PCR. The profile shows around 190,000 clones, roughly 90% of them singletons. Study-wide results and limits: In an earlier analysis, productive rearrangement rates for most beta V segments clustered near 87% or 30%.

Germline V gives CDR1 MNHNY, CDR2 SVGAGI (reference sequence). CDR3 length: 11 amino acids. Trimming cost V 6 bases and J 4 bases, with 3 bases left between them. As regards this clone: Its antigen is currently unknown.

This receptor was identified in a boy between 2 and 15 years old in good health and CMV-seronegative. The sequenced material came from PBMCs. The chain has TRBV6-6 and TRBJ2-2; D uncertain. The CDR3 reads CASSSTGELFF. The CDR3 DNA reads TGTGCCAGCAGCAGCACCGGGGAGCTGTTTTTT.